A single sample gave rise to the 21 T cell receptor beta chains below, sequenced in a study of technical replicates of blood from several donors. Method: immunoSEQ multiplex PCR; TCRdb's copy keeps in-frame clones and lacks some. The sample holds about 98,000 clones; under 97% are singletons and the top ten take 0.2% to 0.25%. The source material was T cells isolated from PBMCs. These receptors were collected from a human donor in good health.

This chain connects TRBV4-1 to TRBJ2-1; 7 bases are a match to TRBD1. V lost 0 bases, J lost 0 bases, and 8 bases stayed unmatched. Germline assignment: CDR1 MGHRA and CDR2 YSYEKL. This CDR3 comprises 18 residues. The DNA for the CDR3 is TGCGCCAGCAGCCAAGAAAGCGTCCGACAGGGCTCCTACAATGAGCAGTTCTTC. It is translated as CASSQESVRQGSYNEQFF.

The chain carries TRBV7-7 and TRBJ2-1, with 11 positions matching TRBD2. The germline V gene encodes CDR1 SSHAT and CDR2 FNYEAQ (reference sequence). V was clipped by 2 bases and J by 7 bases; unmatched bases: 4. This CDR3 has 15 residues. CDR3 sequence: CASSLLAGGRNEQFF. The CDR3 DNA sequence: TGTGCCAGCAGCTTACTAGCGGGAGGTCGGAATGAGCAGTTCTTC.

The gene calls are TRBV4-2 and TRBJ2-7, with D perhaps matching TRBD2 (5 bases). Germline CDR1 and CDR2: LGHNA and YNFKEQ. The CDR3 runs to 15 residues. The V end lost 0 bases, the J end lost 3 bases, and 12 bases lay between the germline ends. As DNA, the CDR3 is TGTGCCAGCAGCCAAGATCGGCTAGCCAGCTACGAGCAGTACTTC. Translation gives CASSQDRLASYEQYF.

The chain is built from TRBV2 and TRBJ2-5; maybe TRBD2 (6 bases). V was cut by 0 bases and J by 1 base, with 6 bases left in between. Germline V gene lookup returns CDR1 SNHLY and CDR2 FYNNEI. There are 14 residues in the CDR3. In nucleotides, the CDR3 is TGTGCCAGCAGTGAAGCGACTAGCCAAGAGACCCAGTACTTC. It is translated as CASSEATSQETQYF. Full variable domain (rest looked up from reference TRBV2 and TRBJ2-5): EPEVTQTPSHQVTQMGQEVILRCVPISNHLYFYWYRQILGQKVEFLVSFYNNEISEKSEIFDDQFSVERPDGSNFTLKIRSTKLEDSAMYFCASSEATSQETQYFGPGTRLLVL.

V is TRBV28 and J is TRBJ2-1, with a weak D call TRBD2 (5 bases). The CDR3 runs to 15 residues. Germline assignment: CDR1 MDHEN and CDR2 SYDVKM. V dropped 6 bases and J dropped 1 base, with 13 bases sitting between them. The CDR3, as DNA: TGTGCCAGCAGAAATACCGGGATTTCCTACAATGAGCAGTTCTTC. Translation gives CASRNTGISYNEQFF.

This rearrangement joins TRBV9 to TRBJ2-7; 12 nucleotides match TRBD2. Losses at the gene ends were 6 bases for V and 0 bases for J; bases not matched to a gene: 13. The CDR3 extends over 18 amino acids. The germline gives CDR1 SGDLS, CDR2 YYNGEE. The CDR3 protein is CASNGVETSGRFSYEQYF. The DNA for the CDR3 is TGTGCCAGCAACGGGGTTGAGACTAGCGGGAGATTCTCCTACGAGCAGTACTTC.

The rearrangement joins TRBV7-2 to TRBJ2-1; possible D gene TRBD1, 6 bases. From germline, CDR1 is SGHTA and CDR2 FQGNSA. The CDR3 runs 16 residues. With 1 base removed from V and 5 bases from J, the gap between germline ends came to 15 bases. The CDR3 coding sequence is TGTGCCAGCAGCTTAGTCGCAGGGGCTTACAACAATGAGCAGTTCTTC. Protein: CASSLVAGAYNNEQFF.

This sequence joins TRBV19 and TRBJ2-5, with D perhaps TRBD2 (5 bases). CDR3 length: 13 amino acids. Germline V CDR1 and CDR2: LNHDA, SQIVND (reference sequence). V was pared by 1 base and J by 5 bases, with 8 bases between. CDR3 loop: CASSIVLGETQYF. The CDR3 DNA sequence: TGTGCCAGTAGTATAGTACTAGGCGAGACCCAGTACTTC. The variable domain in full, with the rest retrieved from reference TRBV19 and TRBJ2-5, is DGGITQSPKYLFRKEGQNVTLSCEQNLNHDAMYWYRQDPGQGLRLIYYSQIVNDFQKGDIAEGYSVSREKKESFPLTVTSAQKNPTAFYLCASSIVLGETQYFGPGTRLLVL.

This clone was observed a single time. The chain combines TRBV11-3 with TRBJ2-3, with 7 bases identical to TRBD1. This CDR3 comprises 15 residues. Germline V gives CDR1 SGHNT, CDR2 YENEEA. The V segment lost 1 base and the J segment 1 base; nucleotides outside the gene matches: 2. The CDR3, as DNA: TGTGCCAGCAGCTTAGGGGGACAGCGCACAGATACGCAGTATTTT. Translated: CASSLGGQRTDTQYF.

This chain joins TRBV6-1 and TRBJ1-4; possibly TRBD1 for D (5 bases). V was clipped by 8 bases and J by 5 bases, with 9 bases between them. Germline lookup yields CDR1 MNHNS and CDR2 SASEGT. This CDR3 comprises 12 residues. The chain's CDR3 is CASWGVNEKLFF. CDR3 sequence (DNA): TGTGCCAGCTGGGGGGTAAATGAAAAACTGTTTTTT.

The chain joins TRBV19 to TRBJ2-2, with 10 bases matching TRBD1. Germline CDR1 reads LNHDA; CDR2 reads SQIVND (reference sequence). The CDR3 covers 17 residues. With V trimmed by 5 bases and J by 3 bases, 9 bases remained unmatched. CDR3 coding DNA: TGTGCCAGTAGTGGGGGGGGACAGGGGTCTTACACCGGGGAGCTGTTTTTT. Amino acids: CASSGGGQGSYTGELFF.

This chain joins TRBV7-6 and TRBJ2-7; no clear D. There are 11 residues in the CDR3. V was pared by 5 bases and J by 3 bases, with 5 bases between. Germline V gene data show CDR1 as SGHVS and CDR2 as FNYEAQ. The CDR3 protein is CASSPGYEQYF. In DNA, the CDR3 is TGTGCCAGCAGCCCCGGCTACGAGCAGTACTTC.

The chain uses TRBV19 and TRBJ1-2; TRBD1 is a possible D gene (5 bases). The V end was cut by 5 bases, the J end by 0 bases, with 13 bases between. The CDR3 sequence is 15 residues long. Germline CDR1 is LNHDA and CDR2 is SQIVND (reference sequence). CDR3 sequence: CASSPGVNSNYGYTF. The DNA for the CDR3 is TGTGCCAGTAGTCCGGGGGTCAATTCTAACTATGGCTACACCTTC.

The chain is built from TRBV5-6 and TRBJ2-3; 7 bases are shared with TRBD2. V dropped 4 bases and J dropped 8; count of bases not matched to a gene: 13. This CDR3 region has 15 residues. Per the germline V gene, CDR1 is SGHDT and CDR2 is YYEEEE. This CDR3 is CASSKRERDGGTQYF. DNA for the CDR3: TGTGCCAGCAGCAAAAGGGAGCGGGACGGTGGTACGCAGTATTTT. Supplemented by reference TRBV5-6 and TRBJ2-3, the full variable domain reads DAGVTQSPTHLIKTRGQQVTLRCSPKSGHDTVSWYQQALGQGPQFIFQYYEEEERQRGNFPDRFSGHQFPNYSSELNVNALLLGDSALYLCASSKRERDGGTQYFGPGTRLTVL.

A single count supports this clone. V gene TRBV11-2 combines with J gene TRBJ2-6, with 7 bases lining up with TRBD2. Germline CDR1 is SGHAT and CDR2 is FQNNGV. This CDR3 contains 18 residues. J gave up 4 bases and V 5 bases, and 14 bases lay outside the gene matches. The DNA for the CDR3 is TGTGCCAGCAGCCCTGGGGCGGGAGTATCGGGGGGGGCCAACGTCCTGACTTTC. Translation: CASSPGAGVSGGANVLTF.

The sample holds a few counts of this clone. J is TRBJ1-1 and V is TRBV4-1, with 7 bases fitting TRBD1. The junction had 3 bases not matched to a gene; V was cut back by 6 bases and J by 2 bases. CDR1 is MGHRA, CDR2 YSYEKL, per germline. The CDR3 length is 13 residues. The CDR3 region has the DNA TGCGCCAGCAGGTGGACAGGTAACACTGAAGCTTTCTTT. Its protein is CASRWTGNTEAFF.

The chain is built from TRBV19 and TRBJ2-4; possibly TRBD1 for D (5 bases). From germline, CDR1 is LNHDA and CDR2 SQIVND (reference sequence). The CDR3 loop spans 16 amino acids. Trimming shortened V by 4 bases and J by 0 bases, and 13 bases separated the two germline ends. Here the CDR3 reads CASSTQGIAAKNIQYF. Here the CDR3 DNA reads TGTGCCAGTAGTACCCAGGGAATTGCAGCCAAAAACATTCAGTACTTC. The full variable domain, with the rest looked up from reference TRBV19 and TRBJ2-4, is DGGITQSPKYLFRKEGQNVTLSCEQNLNHDAMYWYRQDPGQGLRLIYYSQIVNDFQKGDIAEGYSVSREKKESFPLTVTSAQKNPTAFYLCASSTQGIAAKNIQYFGAGTRLSVL.

The V gene is TRBV2, the J gene TRBJ2-1; TRBD2 is a possible D gene (6 bases). The CDR3 runs to 14 residues. Germline-derived CDR1 and CDR2 are SNHLY and FYNNEI. The V and J ends lost 6 bases and 5 bases respectively, with 14 bases between them. The CDR3 region has the DNA TGTGCCAGCAGGGGACTGAATCGACACAATGAGCAGTTCTTC. It is translated as CASRGLNRHNEQFF.

The chain has TRBV7-2 and TRBJ2-3, with a weak D call TRBD2 (5 bases). Between the trimmed V and J ends, which lost 3 bases and 14 bases, there was a span of 12 bases. In germline, CDR1 is SGHTA, CDR2 FQGNSA. This CDR3 is 11 amino acids long. The CDR3 spells CASSFSASRYF. In nucleotides, the CDR3 is TGTGCCAGCAGCTTTTCGGCTAGCCGGTATTTT. Using reference TRBV7-2 and TRBJ2-3 for the parts outside the CDR3, the full variable domain is GAGVSQSPSNKVTEKGKDVELRCDPISGHTALYWYRQSLGQGLEFLIYFQGNSAPDKSGLPSDRFSAERTGGSVSTLTIQRTQQEDSAVYLCASSFSASRYFGPGTRLTVL.

The rearrangement joins TRBV2 to TRBJ2-3; D gene ambiguous. The CDR3 runs 15 residues. Germline V CDR1 and CDR2: SNHLY, FYNNEI. V was cut by 6 bases and J by 4 bases, with 17 bases left in between. CDR3 bases: TGTGCCAGCAGCGTTACAGCAGGTCTGGCAGATACGCAGTATTTT. Translated, it gives CASSVTAGLADTQYF.

The chain carries TRBV25-1 and TRBJ2-3; 7 positions match TRBD2. Germline CDR1 MGHDK, CDR2 SYGVNS. The V and J ends lost 4 bases and 6 bases, in that order; junction bases with no gene match: 13. The CDR3 runs to 16 residues. CDR3 region: CASSAAPGGMADTQYF. DNA for the CDR3: TGTGCCAGCAGTGCCGCCCCGGGGGGAATGGCGGATACGCAGTATTTT.